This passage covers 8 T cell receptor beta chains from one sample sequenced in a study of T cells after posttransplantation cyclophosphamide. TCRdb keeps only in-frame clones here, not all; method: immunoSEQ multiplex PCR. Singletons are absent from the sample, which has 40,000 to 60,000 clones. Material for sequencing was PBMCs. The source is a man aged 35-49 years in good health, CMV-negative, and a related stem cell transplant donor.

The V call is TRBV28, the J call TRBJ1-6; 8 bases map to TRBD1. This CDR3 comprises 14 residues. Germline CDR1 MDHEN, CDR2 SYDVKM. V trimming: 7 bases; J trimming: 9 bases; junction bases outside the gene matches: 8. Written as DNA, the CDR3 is TGTGCCAGCAATGGACAGGGAGGAAGTTCACCCCTCCACTTT. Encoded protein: CASNGQGGSSPLHF.

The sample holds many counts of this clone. The CDR3 nucleotides read TGTGCCTGGAGTGTTCGCTATGGCTACACCTTC. Its translation is CAWSVRYGYTF. The rearrangement uses TRBV30 and TRBJ1-2; D ambiguous. Germline CDR1 reads GTSNPN; CDR2 reads SVGIG (reference sequence). V was trimmed by 0 bases and J by 4 bases, leaving 3 bases between them. The CDR3 spans 11 residues.

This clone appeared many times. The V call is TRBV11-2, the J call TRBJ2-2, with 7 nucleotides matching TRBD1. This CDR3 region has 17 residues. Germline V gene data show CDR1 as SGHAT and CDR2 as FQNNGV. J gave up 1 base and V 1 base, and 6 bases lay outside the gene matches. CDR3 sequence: CASSLAFGTENTGELFF. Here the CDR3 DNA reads TGTGCCAGCAGCTTAGCCTTCGGGACAGAGAACACCGGGGAGCTGTTTTTT.

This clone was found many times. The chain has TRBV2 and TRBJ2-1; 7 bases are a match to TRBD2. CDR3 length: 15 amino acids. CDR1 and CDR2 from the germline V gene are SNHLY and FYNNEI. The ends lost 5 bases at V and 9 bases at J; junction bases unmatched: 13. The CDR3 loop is CASSPPLGLAVEQFF. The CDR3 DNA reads TGTGCCAGCAGTCCCCCCCTAGGTCTAGCGGTTGAGCAGTTCTTC.

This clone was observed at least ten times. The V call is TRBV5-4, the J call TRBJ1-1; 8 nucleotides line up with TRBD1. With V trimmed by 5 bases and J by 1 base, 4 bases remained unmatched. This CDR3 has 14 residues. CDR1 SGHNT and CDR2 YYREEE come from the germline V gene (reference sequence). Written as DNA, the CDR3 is TGTGCCAGCAGATGGACAGGGAGGAACACTGAAGCTTTCTTT. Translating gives CASRWTGRNTEAFF.

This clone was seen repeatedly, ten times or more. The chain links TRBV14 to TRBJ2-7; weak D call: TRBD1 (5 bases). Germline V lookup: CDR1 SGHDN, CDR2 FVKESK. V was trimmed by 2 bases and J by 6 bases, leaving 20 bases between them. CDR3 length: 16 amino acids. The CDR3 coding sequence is TGTGCCAGCAGCCAAACCCCGGGCCAAGGTCAGGGCGAGCAGTACTTC. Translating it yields CASSQTPGQGQGEQYF.

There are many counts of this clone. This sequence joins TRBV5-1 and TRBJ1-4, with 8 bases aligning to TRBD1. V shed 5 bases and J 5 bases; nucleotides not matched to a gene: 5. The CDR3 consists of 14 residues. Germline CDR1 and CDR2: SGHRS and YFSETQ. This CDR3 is CASSTGTGNEKLFF. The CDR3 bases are TGCGCCAGCAGTACCGGGACAGGAAATGAAAAACTGTTTTTT.

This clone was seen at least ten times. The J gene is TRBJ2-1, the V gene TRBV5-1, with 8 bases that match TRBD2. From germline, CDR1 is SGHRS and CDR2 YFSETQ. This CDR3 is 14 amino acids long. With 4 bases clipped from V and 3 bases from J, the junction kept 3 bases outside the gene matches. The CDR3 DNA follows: TGCGCCAGCAGCCTGACTAGCGTCTACAATGAGCAGTTCTTC. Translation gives CASSLTSVYNEQFF.